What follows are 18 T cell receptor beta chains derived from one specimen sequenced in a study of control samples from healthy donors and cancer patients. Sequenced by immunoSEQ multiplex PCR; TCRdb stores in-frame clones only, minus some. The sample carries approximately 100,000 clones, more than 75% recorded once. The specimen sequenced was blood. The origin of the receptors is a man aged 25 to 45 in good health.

CDR3 residues: CAWSSGEDTQYF. Here the CDR3 DNA reads TGTGCCTGGAGTTCGGGGGAAGATACGCAGTATTTT. The chain joins TRBV30 to TRBJ2-3, with D possibly matching TRBD2 (6 bases). CDR3 length: 12 residues. Germline V gives CDR1 GTSNPN, CDR2 SVGIG (reference sequence). V lost 2 bases and J lost 5, with 8 bases in between.

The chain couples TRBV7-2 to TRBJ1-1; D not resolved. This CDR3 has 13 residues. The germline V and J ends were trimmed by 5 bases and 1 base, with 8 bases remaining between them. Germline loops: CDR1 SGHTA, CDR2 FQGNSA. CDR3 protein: CASSPDTNTEAFF. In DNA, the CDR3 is TGTGCCAGCAGCCCAGACACGAACACTGAAGCTTTCTTT.

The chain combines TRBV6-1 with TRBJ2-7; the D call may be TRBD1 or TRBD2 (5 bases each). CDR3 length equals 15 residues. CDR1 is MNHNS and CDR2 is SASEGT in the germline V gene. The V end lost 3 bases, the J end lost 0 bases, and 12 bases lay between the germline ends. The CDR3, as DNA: TGTGCCAGCAGTGAGGACGGGACCAGCTCCTACGAGCAGTACTTC. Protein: CASSEDGTSSYEQYF.

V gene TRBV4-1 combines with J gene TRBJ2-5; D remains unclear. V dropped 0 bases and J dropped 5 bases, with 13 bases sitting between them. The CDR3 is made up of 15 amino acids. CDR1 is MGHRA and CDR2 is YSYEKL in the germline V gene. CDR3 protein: CASSQDRTTWETQYF. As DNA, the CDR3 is TGCGCCAGCAGCCAAGATAGGACGACGTGGGAGACCCAGTACTTC.

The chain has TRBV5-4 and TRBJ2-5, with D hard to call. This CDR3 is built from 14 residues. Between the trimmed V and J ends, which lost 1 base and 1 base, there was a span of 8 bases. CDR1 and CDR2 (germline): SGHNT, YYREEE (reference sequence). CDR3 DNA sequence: TGTGCCAGCAGCTTGTCGGTCGCCCAAGAGACCCAGTACTTC. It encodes CASSLSVAQETQYF.

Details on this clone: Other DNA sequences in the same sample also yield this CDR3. In DNA, the CDR3 is TGTGCCAGCAGTTTACAAGGGCCCCTGGGGATGGGCTACACCTTC. Its protein is CASSLQGPLGMGYTF. V and J are TRBV27 and TRBJ1-2; the D is unclear. Trimming left V 2 bases short and J 8 bases short, with 18 bases between. Germline CDR1 MNHEY, CDR2 SMNVEV (reference sequence). This CDR3 region has 15 residues.

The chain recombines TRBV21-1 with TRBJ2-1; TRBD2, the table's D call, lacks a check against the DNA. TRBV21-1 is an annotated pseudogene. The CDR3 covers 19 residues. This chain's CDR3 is CASSKGTGLDTSSYNEQFF. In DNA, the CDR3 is TGTGCCAGCAGCAAAGGCACGGGGTTAGACACTAGCTCCTACAATGAGCAGTTCTTC.

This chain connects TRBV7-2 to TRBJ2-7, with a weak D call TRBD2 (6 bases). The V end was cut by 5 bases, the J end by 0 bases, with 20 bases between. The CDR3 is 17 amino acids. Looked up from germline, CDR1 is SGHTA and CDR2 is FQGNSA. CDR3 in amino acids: CASSLPTAGVASYEQYF. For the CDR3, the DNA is TGTGCCAGCAGCCTACCCACAGCGGGCGTAGCCTCCTACGAGCAGTACTTC.

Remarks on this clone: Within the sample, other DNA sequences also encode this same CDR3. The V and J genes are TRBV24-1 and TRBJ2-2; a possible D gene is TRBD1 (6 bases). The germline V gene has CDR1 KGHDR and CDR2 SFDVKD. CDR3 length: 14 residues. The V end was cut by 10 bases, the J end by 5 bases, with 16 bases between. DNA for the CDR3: TGTGCCACGGCCTTCACAGGGATGACCGGGGAGCTGTTTTTT. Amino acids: CATAFTGMTGELFF.

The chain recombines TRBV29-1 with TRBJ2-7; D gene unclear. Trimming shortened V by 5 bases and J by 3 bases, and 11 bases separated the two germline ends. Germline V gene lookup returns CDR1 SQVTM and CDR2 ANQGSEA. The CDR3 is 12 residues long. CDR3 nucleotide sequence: TGCAGCGTTAGTGGCAGGTACTACGAGCAGTACTTC. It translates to CSVSGRYYEQYF.

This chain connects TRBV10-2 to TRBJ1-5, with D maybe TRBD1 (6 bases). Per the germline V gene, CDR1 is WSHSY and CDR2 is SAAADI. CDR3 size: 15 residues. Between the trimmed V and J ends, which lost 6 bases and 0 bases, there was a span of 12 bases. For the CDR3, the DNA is TGCGCCAGCAGGGAGGGGGAATCTAGCAATCAGCCCCAGCATTTT. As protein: CASREGESSNQPQHF.

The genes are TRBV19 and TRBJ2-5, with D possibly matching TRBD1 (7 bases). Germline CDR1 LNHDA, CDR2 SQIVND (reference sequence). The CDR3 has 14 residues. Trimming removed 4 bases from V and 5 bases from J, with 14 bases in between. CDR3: CASSTGARGETQYF. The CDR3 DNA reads TGTGCCAGTAGTACGGGGGCCAGGGGGGAGACCCAGTACTTC.

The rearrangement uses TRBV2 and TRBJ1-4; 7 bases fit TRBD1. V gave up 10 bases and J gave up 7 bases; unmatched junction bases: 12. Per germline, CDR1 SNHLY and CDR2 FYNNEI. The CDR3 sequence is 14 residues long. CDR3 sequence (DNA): TGTGCCACCACCCCGACAGGGTTACGTGAAAAACTGTTTTTT. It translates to CATTPTGLREKLFF.

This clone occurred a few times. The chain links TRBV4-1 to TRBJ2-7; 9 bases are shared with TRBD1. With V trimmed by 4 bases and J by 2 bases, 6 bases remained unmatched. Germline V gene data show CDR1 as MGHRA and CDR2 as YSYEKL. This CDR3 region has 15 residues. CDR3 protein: CASSPRDRAPYEQYF. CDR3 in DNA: TGCGCCAGCAGCCCCCGGGACAGGGCACCCTACGAGCAGTACTTC.

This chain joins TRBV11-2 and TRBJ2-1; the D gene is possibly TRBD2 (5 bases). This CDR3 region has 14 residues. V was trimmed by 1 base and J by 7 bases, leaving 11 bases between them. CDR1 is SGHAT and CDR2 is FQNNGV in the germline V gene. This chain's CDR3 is CASSLVGERNEQFF. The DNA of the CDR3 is TGTGCCAGCAGCTTAGTCGGGGAACGGAATGAGCAGTTCTTC.

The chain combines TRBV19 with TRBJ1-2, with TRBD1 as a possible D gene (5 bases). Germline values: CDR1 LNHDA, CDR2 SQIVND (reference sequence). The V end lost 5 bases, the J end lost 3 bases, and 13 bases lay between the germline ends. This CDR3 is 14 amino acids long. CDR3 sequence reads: CASSDPGRDYGYTF. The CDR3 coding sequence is TGTGCCAGTAGTGACCCCGGCAGGGACTATGGCTACACCTTC. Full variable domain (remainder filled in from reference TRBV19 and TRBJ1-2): DGGITQSPKYLFRKEGQNVTLSCEQNLNHDAMYWYRQDPGQGLRLIYYSQIVNDFQKGDIAEGYSVSREKKESFPLTVTSAQKNPTAFYLCASSDPGRDYGYTFGSGTRLTVV.

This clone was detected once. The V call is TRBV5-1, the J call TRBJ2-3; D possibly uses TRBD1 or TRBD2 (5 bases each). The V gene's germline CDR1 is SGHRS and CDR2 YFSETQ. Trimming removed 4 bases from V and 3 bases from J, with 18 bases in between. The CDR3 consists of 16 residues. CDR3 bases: TGCGCCAGCAGCACAGGACTGGAAACGAGAACAGATACGCAGTATTTT. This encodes CASSTGLETRTDTQYF.

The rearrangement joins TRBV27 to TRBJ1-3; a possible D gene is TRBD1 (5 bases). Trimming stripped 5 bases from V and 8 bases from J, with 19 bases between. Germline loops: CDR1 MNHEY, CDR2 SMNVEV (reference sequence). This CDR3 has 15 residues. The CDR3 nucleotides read TGTGCCAGCAGTCAAAGGGCCATCCTAGGGGACACCATATATTTT. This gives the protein CASSQRAILGDTIYF.